These 31 T cell receptor beta chains were all obtained from the same sample, sequenced in a study of T cell responses to AZD1222 COVID-19 vaccine. Generated by immunoSEQ multiplex PCR, the TCRdb table keeps only in-frame clones and is missing some. The sample lists 130,000 or so clones, roughly nine tenths seen once, with more than 2.5% in the top ten. Sequencing used peripheral blood, obtained on day 0 of AZD1222 vaccination. The receptors were gathered from an adult in good health.

The rearrangement uses TRBV5-5 and TRBJ2-1; possibly TRBD1 for D (6 bases). V lost 1 base and J lost 3, with 11 bases in between. Germline loops: CDR1 SGHKS, CDR2 YYEKEE (reference sequence). This CDR3 region has 15 residues. CDR3 amino acids: CASSLQLDSYNEQFF. As DNA, the CDR3 is TGTGCCAGCAGCTTGCAGTTGGACAGCTACAATGAGCAGTTCTTC.

The chain is built from TRBV6-5 and TRBJ1-1, with 7 nucleotides matching TRBD1. Germline lookup yields CDR1 MNHEY and CDR2 SVGAGI. The CDR3 has 14 residues. After removal of 5 bases from V and 3 bases from J, the junction contained 6 bases not matched to a gene. CDR3 sequence (DNA): TGTGCCAGCAGTCTCACAGGGGCCGACACTGAAGCTTTCTTT. This gives the protein CASSLTGADTEAFF.

The chain carries TRBV11-3 and TRBJ1-3, with D perhaps matching TRBD1 (6 bases). CDR3 size: 16 residues. In germline, CDR1 is SGHNT, CDR2 YENEEA. Trimming shortened V by 5 bases and J by 5 bases, and 19 bases separated the two germline ends. The CDR3 protein is CASSPRRGGHRNTIYF. The CDR3 DNA reads TGTGCCAGCAGCCCACGAAGGGGGGGGCATAGAAACACCATATATTTT.

The V and J genes are TRBV4-1 and TRBJ1-1, with D uncertain. This CDR3 is 15 amino acids long. Germline V CDR1 and CDR2: MGHRA, YSYEKL. The V gene lost 1 base and the J gene lost 0 bases, with 9 bases spanning the gap. The CDR3 DNA reads TGCGCCAGCAGCCAAGGTGAGTTAATGAACACTGAAGCTTTCTTT. Translation: CASSQGELMNTEAFF.

The J gene is TRBJ2-1, the V gene TRBV12-3 or TRBV12-4; D is uncertain. This CDR3 is built from 12 residues. V lost 3 bases to trimming and J lost 9 bases, with 9 bases between them. The CDR3: CASSFSVSEQFF. CDR3 nucleotides: TGTGCCAGCAGTTTTTCTGTCAGTGAGCAGTTCTTC.

This clone turned up a few times. The rearrangement links TRBV4-1 to TRBJ2-5; no definite D call. V lost 5 bases to trimming and J lost 5 bases, with 15 bases between them. Germline V gene sequence: CDR1 MGHRA, CDR2 YSYEKL. The CDR3 runs 14 residues. The DNA for the CDR3 is TGCGCCAGCAGCATTGACACTTCCCGGGAGACCCAGTACTTC. This translates into CASSIDTSRETQYF.

The chain is built from TRBV6-4 and TRBJ2-1; tentative D call: TRBD2 (6 bases). V lost 4 bases to trimming and J lost 5 bases, with 12 bases between them. Per the germline V gene, CDR1 is MRHNA and CDR2 is SNTAGT. The CDR3 has 14 residues. CDR3 nucleotide sequence: TGTGCCAGCAGTGTTGGCGGGACGAACAATGAGCAGTTCTTC. This sequence encodes CASSVGGTNNEQFF.

The chain joins TRBV4-2 to TRBJ2-1; 11 positions match TRBD2. CDR3 size: 18 residues. CDR1 and CDR2 from the germline V gene are LGHNA and YNFKEQ. With 0 bases clipped from V and 1 base from J, the junction kept 5 bases outside the gene matches. The CDR3 reads CASSQEPWTSGSYNEQFF. The CDR3 region has the DNA TGTGCCAGCAGCCAAGAACCTTGGACTAGCGGGTCCTACAATGAGCAGTTCTTC.

The chain uses TRBV6-2 or TRBV6-3 and TRBJ1-1; D perhaps matches TRBD1 (5 bases). The CDR3 contains 15 residues. Trimming removed 2 bases from V and 1 base from J, with 11 bases in between. The germline CDR1 and CDR2 sequences are MNHEY and SVGEGT. The CDR3 region is CASSYRQPKNTEAFF. CDR3 coding DNA: TGTGCCAGCAGTTACAGACAGCCTAAGAACACTGAAGCTTTCTTT.

The V gene is TRBV2, the J gene TRBJ1-1; D call uncertain. The germline V gene encodes CDR1 SNHLY and CDR2 FYNNEI. CDR3 size: 13 residues. Trimming shortened V by 7 bases and J by 4 bases, and 13 bases separated the two germline ends. The CDR3 reads CASNQILGTEAFF. The CDR3 DNA reads TGTGCCAGCAACCAAATCCTAGGCACTGAAGCTTTCTTT. The variable domain in full, with the rest retrieved from reference TRBV2 and TRBJ1-1, is EPEVTQTPSHQVTQMGQEVILRCVPISNHLYFYWYRQILGQKVEFLVSFYNNEISEKSEIFDDQFSVERPDGSNFTLKIRSTKLEDSAMYFCASNQILGTEAFFGQGTRLTVV.

The rearrangement uses TRBV19 and TRBJ2-5, with D possibly matching TRBD1 (6 bases). This CDR3 has 11 residues. Trimming cost V 9 bases and J 4 bases, with 9 bases left between them. The V gene's germline CDR1 is LNHDA and CDR2 SQIVND (reference sequence). The chain's CDR3 is CARRTVETQYF. In DNA form, the CDR3 reads TGTGCCAGGAGGACAGTAGAGACCCAGTACTTC.

This chain uses TRBV7-2 with TRBJ2-7, with D perhaps matching TRBD2 (5 bases). V lost 5 bases and J lost 3, with 11 bases in between. This CDR3 is 13 amino acids long. CDR1 is SGHTA, CDR2 FQGNSA, per germline. CDR3 nucleotide sequence: TGTGCCAGCAGCGCCGACCGGGGCTACGAGCAGTACTTC. Its protein is CASSADRGYEQYF.

V and J are TRBV7-3 and TRBJ1-2; 8 nucleotides agree with TRBD1. The CDR3 consists of 16 residues. V gave up 2 bases and J gave up 7 bases; unmatched junction bases: 12. Per the germline V gene, CDR1 is SGHTA and CDR2 is FQGTGA. The CDR3 region has the DNA TGTGCCAGCAGCTTATCTTACTCGACAGGGGAAAGTGGCTACACCTTC. Translated: CASSLSYSTGESGYTF.

This clone was observed a handful of times. The CDR3, as DNA: TGCGCCAGCAGCCAAGCCGGGACTAGCGGCTCCTACGAGCAGTACTTC. This encodes CASSQAGTSGSYEQYF. V usage is TRBV4-1 and J usage is TRBJ2-7; 11 bases line up with TRBD2. Germline V gene sequence: CDR1 MGHRA, CDR2 YSYEKL. V lost 1 base, J lost 0 bases, and 2 bases stayed unmatched. CDR3 length equals 16 residues.

This clone was counted only a few times. The J gene is TRBJ1-2, the V gene TRBV6-2 or TRBV6-3; 12 nucleotides line up with TRBD1. Trimming took 3 bases from V and 10 from J; bases not matched to a gene: 6. CDR3 length: 14 amino acids. CDR1 and CDR2 from the germline V gene are MNHEY and SVGEGT. The CDR3 DNA follows: TGTGCCAGCAGTTATTCCGGGACAGGGGGCGTCTACACCTTC. Protein sequence: CASSYSGTGGVYTF.

This CDR3 reads CASSLRIGQGNQPQHF. CDR3 nucleotides: TGTGCCAGCAGCTTAAGGATAGGACAGGGGAATCAGCCCCAGCATTTT. The chain joins TRBV7-8 to TRBJ1-5; 9 nucleotides agree with TRBD1. V gave up 2 bases and J gave up 4 bases; unmatched junction bases: 6. The length of the CDR3 is 16 residues. Germline CDR1 is SGHVS and CDR2 is FQNEAQ.

This chain connects TRBV7-2 to TRBJ1-4; 7 bases line up with TRBD1. CDR1 SGHTA and CDR2 FQGNSA come from the germline V gene. Trimming removed 3 bases from V and 0 bases from J; junction bases left unmatched: 7. This CDR3 comprises 17 residues. The DNA of the CDR3 is TGTGCCAGCAGCTTGAGACAGGGATGGGCAACTAATGAAAAACTGTTTTTT. It yields the protein CASSLRQGWATNEKLFF.

The chain combines TRBV6-5 with TRBJ1-4; D gene uncertain. Trimming took off 4 bases at V and 8 bases at J, with 5 bases between the two ends. Germline V gene lookup returns CDR1 MNHEY and CDR2 SVGAGI. This CDR3 spans 11 amino acids. The CDR3 sequence: CASSSGEKLFF. In DNA, the CDR3 is TGTGCCAGCAGTTCTGGCGAAAAACTGTTTTTT.

The V and J genes are TRBV6-2 or TRBV6-3 and TRBJ1-2; no clear D. The V gene's germline CDR1 is MNHEY and CDR2 SVGEGT. Between the trimmed V and J ends, which lost 2 bases and 0 bases, there was a span of 19 bases. The CDR3 totals 18 residues. The CDR3 bases are TGTGCCAGCAGTTACGAGGCAAGGTGGGATCGAGCTAACTATGGCTACACCTTC. Amino acids: CASSYEARWDRANYGYTF.

This sequence joins TRBV5-4 and TRBJ2-1; tentatively, D is TRBD2 (5 bases). This CDR3 is 14 amino acids long. Germline V gene lookup returns CDR1 SGHNT and CDR2 YYREEE (reference sequence). The V gene lost 1 base and the J gene lost 8 bases, with 13 bases spanning the gap. DNA for the CDR3: TGTGCCAGCAGCTTGTCCCTGCCCGGGGATGAGCAGTTCTTC. This encodes CASSLSLPGDEQFF.

V usage is TRBV23-1 and J usage is TRBJ1-5, with D possibly matching TRBD1 (5 bases). TRBV23-1 is known as an ORF, though its function is uncertain. CDR3 length: 16 residues. V was clipped by 7 bases and J by 3 bases, with 19 bases between them. CDR3: CASTSRRGPHNQPQHF. The DNA for the CDR3 is TGCGCCAGCACCTCCCGGAGGGGACCGCACAATCAGCCCCAGCATTTT.

The chain joins TRBV4-2 to TRBJ1-4; D uncertain. Trimming removed 0 bases at V and 8 bases at J, with 4 bases between. The CDR3 has 12 amino acids. Germline loops: CDR1 LGHNA, CDR2 YNFKEQ. The CDR3 sequence is CASSQDREKLFF. CDR3 in DNA: TGTGCCAGCAGCCAAGATCGGGAAAAACTGTTTTTT.

The V and J genes are TRBV7-9 and TRBJ1-3, with D possibly being TRBD1 (5 bases). V was trimmed by 5 bases and J by 3 bases, leaving 20 bases between them. This CDR3 comprises 17 residues. The germline CDR1 and CDR2 sequences are SEHNR and FQNEAQ (reference sequence). CDR3 nucleotide sequence: TGTGCCAGCAGCCGCCCTGCCGTAGGGGCGGGTGGAAACACCATATATTTT. This sequence encodes CASSRPAVGAGGNTIYF.

The gene calls are TRBV28 and TRBJ2-5; TRBD1 matches at 10 bases. Losses at the gene ends were 1 base for V and 8 bases for J; bases not matched to a gene: 13. This CDR3 is 17 amino acids long. Germline V gene sequence: CDR1 MDHEN, CDR2 SYDVKM. CDR3: CASSLYSGQGRGRTQYF. DNA of the CDR3: TGTGCCAGCAGTTTATACTCGGGACAGGGGAGAGGGCGTACCCAGTACTTC.

The chain carries TRBV11-1 and TRBJ1-1, with a tentative D call TRBD1 (5 bases). CDR1 is SGHAT, CDR2 FQDESV, per germline (reference sequence). The CDR3 extends over 12 amino acids. Trimming removed 3 bases at V and 8 bases at J, with 10 bases between. The CDR3 nucleotides are TGTGCCAGCAGCTTCTTTCAGGGAGAAGCTTTCTTT. Protein product: CASSFFQGEAFF.

The sample holds one count of this clone. The chain employs TRBV6-2 or TRBV6-3 and TRBJ2-7, with a weak D call TRBD2 (6 bases). The CDR3 loop spans 14 amino acids. Germline loops: CDR1 MNHEY, CDR2 SVGEGT. V gave up 1 base and J gave up 2 bases, with 9 bases separating them. CDR3: CASSYYGGTYEQYF. The CDR3 DNA reads as TGTGCCAGCAGTTACTACGGGGGAACCTACGAGCAGTACTTC.

V gene TRBV6-5 combines with J gene TRBJ2-7, with D perhaps TRBD2 (5 bases). CDR3 length: 16 amino acids. V was pared by 4 bases and J by 6 bases, with 22 bases between. The germline V gene encodes CDR1 MNHEY and CDR2 SVGAGI. The CDR3 reads CASSSLTRLGMGEQYF. CDR3 sequence (DNA): TGTGCCAGCAGTTCCCTCACTAGGCTGGGGATGGGCGAGCAGTACTTC.

The chain joins TRBV5-1 to TRBJ2-7; possible D gene TRBD2, 5 bases. Germline V CDR1 and CDR2: SGHRS, YFSETQ. The CDR3 sequence is 15 residues long. V dropped 0 bases and J dropped 3 bases, with 13 bases sitting between them. The CDR3 sequence: CASSLGGNLNYEQYF. CDR3 nucleotide sequence: TGCGCCAGCAGCTTGGGAGGGAATTTGAACTACGAGCAGTACTTC. Based on the CDR3 plus reference TRBV5-1 and TRBJ2-7, the full variable domain is KAGVTQTPRYLIKTRGQQVTLSCSPISGHRSVSWYQQTPGQGLQFLFEYFSETQRNKGNFPGRFSGRQFSNSRSEMNVSTLELGDSALYLCASSLGGNLNYEQYFGPGTRLTVT.

The CDR3 nucleotides are TGTGCCAGCAGCCAAGTAAGCACTGAAGCTTTCTTT. Encoded protein: CASSQVSTEAFF. The chain has TRBV3-1 (or the pseudogene TRBV3-2) and TRBJ1-1; D remains ambiguous. The CDR3 has 12 amino acids. Trimming shortened V by 1 base and J by 4 bases, and 4 bases separated the two germline ends. The germline gives CDR1 LGHDT, CDR2 YNNKEL (reference sequence).

The chain is built from TRBV6-6 and TRBJ2-2; D uncertain. V was clipped by 7 bases and J by 6 bases, with 6 bases between them. The length of the CDR3 is 11 residues. Germline loops: CDR1 MNHNY, CDR2 SVGAGI (reference sequence). The CDR3: CASNLAGELFF. The CDR3 region has the DNA TGTGCCAGCAACTTAGCCGGGGAGCTGTTTTTT.

The gene calls are TRBV18 and TRBJ1-6; 8 bases are a match to TRBD1. The CDR3 has 16 residues. The trim removed 3 bases at V and 9 bases at J, leaving 10 bases unmatched. Germline CDR1 reads KGHSH; CDR2 reads LQKENI. CDR3 bases: TGTGCCAGCTCACCTCGGGCTGGACAGGGCCGTTCACCCCTCCACTTT. This codes for CASSPRAGQGRSPLHF. The variable domain in full, completed from reference TRBV18 and TRBJ1-6, reads NAGVMQNPRHLVRRRGQEARLRCSPMKGHSHVYWYRQLPEEGLKFMVYLQKENIIDESGMPKERFSAEFPKEGPSILRIQQVVRGDSAAYFCASSPRAGQGRSPLHFGNGTRLTVT.